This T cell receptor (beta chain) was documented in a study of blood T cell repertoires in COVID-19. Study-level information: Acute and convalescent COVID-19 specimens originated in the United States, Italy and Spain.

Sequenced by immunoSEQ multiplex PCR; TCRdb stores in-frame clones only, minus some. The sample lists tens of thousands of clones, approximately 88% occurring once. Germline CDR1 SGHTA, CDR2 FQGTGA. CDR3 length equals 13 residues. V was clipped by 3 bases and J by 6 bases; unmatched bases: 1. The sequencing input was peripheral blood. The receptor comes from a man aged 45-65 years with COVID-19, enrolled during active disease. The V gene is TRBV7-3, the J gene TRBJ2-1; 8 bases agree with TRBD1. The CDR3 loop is CASSFQGANEQFF. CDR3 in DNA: TGTGCCAGCAGCTTCCAGGGGGCCAATGAGCAGTTCTTC.